The 4 T cell receptor beta chains reported below all come from one sample, sequenced in a study of T-cell memory formation after mild COVID-19 (dated by TCRdb to the early 2020s). Libraries came from 5' RACE. The sequencer was an Illumina NovaSeq 6000. The public reads were reprocessed in TCRdb via fastp at Q25 and MiXCR, keeping in-frame beta chains. CDR3 protein duplicates are merged, each entry listing the most common genes and DNA. Recorded for this sample are fewer than 110,000 distinct CDR3 sequences; around 14% of them occurred a single time. The ten largest account for 35% to 50% of the sample. Sequenced: PBMCs or a T cell subset sorted from them (not recorded which). The source of these receptors is a man aged 18 to 29 who had mild COVID-19 (a few samples of this study predate the infection). The sample titles of this study are shuffled in the database, so cell type and time point are left out; the donor was told from shared clones.

This clonotype turned up a few times. The V gene is TRBV7-2, the J gene TRBJ2-2; weak D call: TRBD2 (6 bases). Trimming removed 0 bases at V and 0 bases at J, with 17 bases between. This CDR3 has 19 residues. Germline-derived CDR1 and CDR2 are SGHTA and FQGNSA. The CDR3 region is CASSLALTWSGPNTGELFF. The CDR3, as DNA: TGTGCCAGCAGCTTAGCCCTTACTTGGAGCGGGCCGAACACCGGGGAGCTGTTTTTT.

A few counts support this clonotype. The rearrangement links TRBV4-1 to TRBJ2-2; a possible D gene is TRBD1 (5 bases). CDR3 size: 14 residues. Germline assignment: CDR1 MGHRA and CDR2 YSYEKL. The V end lost 1 base, the J end lost 6 bases, and 9 bases lay between the germline ends. The CDR3 sequence is CASSQGGLPGELFF. CDR3 coding DNA: TGCGCCAGCAGCCAAGGGGGCCTCCCCGGGGAGCTGTTTTTT.

This chain connects TRBV12-3 or TRBV12-4 to TRBJ2-1, with 11 bases that match TRBD1. Unmatched junction bases numbered 9, after V lost 7 bases and J lost 10 bases. The CDR3 runs to 14 residues. In DNA, the CDR3 is TGTGCCAGCATCGCGGGACAGGGGGTTGGGGAGCAGTTCTTC. Encoded protein: CASIAGQGVGEQFF.

This clonotype was found many times. The chain recombines TRBV12-3 or TRBV12-4 with TRBJ2-3, with 9 bases fitting TRBD2. CDR3 length: 15 residues. The V and J ends lost 3 bases and 6 bases, in that order; junction bases with no gene match: 7. CDR3 sequence (DNA): TGTGCCAGCAGTTTTGCGGGGGGGCCGGGGGATACGCAGTATTTT. Its protein is CASSFAGGPGDTQYF.